This entry describes one T cell receptor (beta chain). Clones were sequenced by immunoSEQ multiplex PCR, and TCRdb holds only the in-frame ones, with some missing. The sample consists of about 300,000 clones, around 92% of them appearing once. The data are from a study of blood T cell repertoires in COVID-19. Germline V gives CDR1 KGHSH, CDR2 LQKENI. The CDR3 loop spans 15 amino acids. V shed 6 bases, J shed 6 bases, and the junction held 11 bases outside the gene matches. V usage is TRBV18 and J usage is TRBJ1-3; 7 bases agree with TRBD1. The material sequenced was PBMCs or T cells enriched from blood (not recorded which). The source of this sequence is a woman aged 50 to 60 who had been exposed to COVID-19. CDR3 protein: CASSLGQTPQNTIYF. DNA of the CDR3: TGTGCCAGCTCCCTGGGACAGACCCCGCAAAACACCATATATTTT.